This T cell receptor (beta chain) emerged from a study of T-cell memory formation after mild COVID-19. The V gene's germline CDR1 is LGHDT and CDR2 YNNKEL (reference sequence). The CDR3 spans 16 residues. V trimming: 2 bases; J trimming: 4 bases; junction bases outside the gene matches: 4. Whole-study results and caveats: Several responding clones turned up in pre-infection memory, indicating that cross-reactive memory may have taken part. Clones contracting across day 15 to 85 had a balanced CD4/CD8 profile; later expanding clones leaned CD4+.

MiXCR was run by TCRdb on the 5' RACE reads, yielding one entry per CDR3 protein. The table has approximately 500,000 distinct CDR3 sequences, 25% seen once; the top ten hold roughly an eighth. Concerning this clonotype itself: Antigen: not known.

Sequencing was performed on PBMCs or a T cell subset sorted from them (not recorded which). This chain connects TRBV3-1 to TRBJ1-5; 11 bases match TRBD1. The sequence came from an adult woman who had mild COVID-19 (a few samples of this study predate the infection). Cell type and time point are not known. CDR3 region: CASSQMGTGGNQPQHF. CDR3 nucleotides: TGTGCCAGCAGCCAAATGGGGACAGGGGGGAATCAGCCCCAGCATTTT.